The clone carrying this T cell receptor beta chain showed up just a few times. The sample is drawn from a study of early T cells in non-severe SARS-CoV-2 infection. At the level of the study: Sequencing of unsorted whole blood was done on bulk RNA, leaving chains unpaired.

V gave up 8 bases and J gave up 2 bases, with 9 bases separating them. CDR3 size: 12 residues. CDR1 and CDR2 from the germline V gene are SNHLY and FYNNEI. Using its own MiXCR run on the 5' RACE reads, TCRdb lists one record per CDR3 protein. The sample consists of some 120,000 distinct CDR3 sequences, under 15% of them appearing once. The chain employs TRBV2 and TRBJ2-5; the D call may be TRBD1 or TRBD2 (5 bases each). The TCR sequence derives from an adult who was a healthcare worker with PCR-confirmed SARS-CoV-2 infection or an uninfected control (not recorded which). The sample taken for sequencing was whole blood. CDR3 in amino acids: CASRGEQETQYF. The CDR3 DNA reads TGTGCCAGCCGAGGGGAGCAAGAGACCCAGTACTTC.